Sequencing of this TCR beta chain was carried out in a study of blood T cell repertoires in COVID-19. Overall study: Acute-phase and convalescent COVID-19 samples originated in the United States, Italy and Spain. PBMCs, B-cell-depleted T cells, or T cells provided the cDNA or gDNA that made up the material.

In the authors' workflow: Amplification of reference gene primers was used by the study to estimate nucleated cell counts. TCRdb's table, derived via immunoSEQ multiplex PCR, lists solely in-frame clones and lacks some. That table is the source of V, J and clone size, and D and trimming were worked out from the DNA. The sample has 70,000 or so clones; around 85% are singletons. Trimming took off 2 bases at V and 5 bases at J, with 7 bases between the two ends. There are 13 residues in the CDR3. CDR1 is LNHDA and CDR2 is SQIVND in the germline V gene (reference sequence). V and J are TRBV19 and TRBJ1-5; TRBD1 is a possible D gene (5 bases). This clonotype was obtained from a woman aged 80 or over with acute or convalescent COVID-19. The sample was peripheral blood. DNA of the CDR3: TGTGCCAGTAGTATATCGACAGATCAGCCCCAGCATTTT. Protein: CASSISTDQPQHF. Full variable domain (rest looked up from reference TRBV19 and TRBJ1-5): DGGITQSPKYLFRKEGQNVTLSCEQNLNHDAMYWYRQDPGQGLRLIYYSQIVNDFQKGDIAEGYSVSREKKESFPLTVTSAQKNPTAFYLCASSISTDQPQHFGDGTRLSIL.